The 14 T cell receptor beta chains reported below all come from one sample, sequenced in a study of T-cell reconstitution after alpha-beta-depleted transplantation in children. Preparing the TCRbeta library involved the use of unique molecular identifiers. One entry per CDR3 protein, called by TCRdb with MiXCR from the PCR reads. The sample comprises 360,000 or so distinct CDR3 sequences, roughly 22% of which are singletons, and less than 4.5% rests with the top ten. Sequenced material: PBMCs from the stem cell graft donor, taken from the stem cell graft. The receptors shown here come from a human donor who donated a stem cell graft to a child with acute myeloid leukemia.

J is TRBJ2-7 and V is TRBV15; D might be TRBD2 (5 bases). V lost 1 base and J lost 4, with 14 bases in between. The CDR3 extends over 15 amino acids. Looked up from germline, CDR1 is LNHNV and CDR2 is YYDKDF (reference sequence). CDR3 residues: CATSRGGWFGYEQYF. The CDR3 DNA reads as TGTGCCACCAGCAGAGGAGGGTGGTTCGGATACGAGCAGTACTTC.

This clonotype was observed at least ten times. The chain employs TRBV20-1 and TRBJ2-3; D remains ambiguous. Trimming removed 5 bases at V and 2 bases at J, with 14 bases between. CDR3 length: 14 amino acids. Germline assignment: CDR1 DFQATT and CDR2 SNEGSKA (reference sequence). CDR3 in amino acids: CSALGVSNTDTQYF. CDR3 nucleotides: TGCAGTGCTCTAGGAGTCTCCAACACAGATACGCAGTATTTT.

Here the CDR3 reads CAWSQSSYNEQFF. In nucleotides, the CDR3 is TGTGCCTGGAGCCAGAGCAGTTACAATGAGCAGTTCTTC. The rearrangement links TRBV30 to TRBJ2-1; unclear D gene. From germline, CDR1 is GTSNPN and CDR2 SVGIG (reference sequence). The CDR3 spans 13 residues. Deletions cut 3 bases from V and 4 bases from J, with 10 bases between.

This clonotype was counted only a few times. The conserved phenylalanine or tryptophan is not found at the CDR3 terminus, so this likely reflects a read error. Because the CDR3's place on the DNA is in doubt, the DNA is left out and the CDR3 is given as listed by TCRdb. The gene calls are TRBV4-1 and TRBJ1-1. Germline lookup yields CDR1 MGHRA and CDR2 YSYEKL. With termini counted, the CDR3 has 13 amino acids. This chain's CDR3 is CASSQTRGRGLGL.

The rearrangement uses TRBV18 and TRBJ2-1, with TRBD2 matching over 10 bases. V lost 3 bases and J lost 10; bases outside the gene matches: 9. This CDR3 has 15 amino acids. Per germline, CDR1 KGHSH and CDR2 LQKENI. The CDR3 nucleotides are TGTGCCAGCTCACCCCCCAGTGAAGCGGGAGGGGAGCAGTTCTTC. Translation: CASSPPSEAGGEQFF.

The chain has TRBV7-2 and TRBJ2-5; D is possibly TRBD2 (5 bases). This CDR3 comprises 15 residues. In germline, CDR1 is SGHTA, CDR2 FQGNSA. V lost 7 bases to trimming and J lost 6 bases, with 21 bases between them. As DNA, the CDR3 is TGTGCCAGCACCGGTGGAGGCCCCAGAGCGAAGACCCAGTACTTC. Its translation: CASTGGGPRAKTQYF.

This clonotype was recorded at least ten times. The chain couples TRBV18 to TRBJ2-6; D unresolved. Germline loops: CDR1 KGHSH, CDR2 LQKENI. The CDR3 consists of 15 residues. V dropped 2 bases and J dropped 0 bases, with 5 bases sitting between them. Written as DNA, the CDR3 is TGTGCCAGCTCACCAGATCTCTCTGGGGCCAACGTCCTGACTTTC. Its protein is CASSPDLSGANVLTF. The whole variable domain, filled in from reference TRBV18 and TRBJ2-6, reads NAGVMQNPRHLVRRRGQEARLRCSPMKGHSHVYWYRQLPEEGLKFMVYLQKENIIDESGMPKERFSAEFPKEGPSILRIQQVVRGDSAAYFCASSPDLSGANVLTFGAGSRLTVL.

On this clonotype itself: A much larger clonotype is one base distant, so this may be a read error. The chain is built from TRBV20-1 and TRBJ2-7; 7 bases are shared with TRBD2. The CDR3 runs to 14 residues. Losses at the gene ends were 5 bases for V and 0 bases for J; bases not matched to a gene: 7. Germline V gene lookup returns CDR1 DFQATT and CDR2 SNEGSKA (reference sequence). CDR3 sequence reads: CSAGGRGSSYEQYF. The CDR3 DNA reads TGCAGTGCTGGCGGGCGGGGGAGCTCCTACGAGCAGTACTTC.

The chain couples TRBV29-1 to TRBJ1-1; D unclear. There are 11 residues in the CDR3. V lost 8 bases, J lost 4 bases, and 11 bases lay in between. Per germline, CDR1 SQVTM and CDR2 ANQGSEA. This CDR3 is CSPQRLTEAFF. Here the CDR3 DNA reads TGCAGCCCCCAGCGGCTCACTGAAGCTTTCTTT.

This rearrangement joins TRBV28 to TRBJ2-7, with D tentatively TRBD1 (6 bases). This CDR3 contains 13 residues. Germline assignment: CDR1 MDHEN and CDR2 SYDVKM. V shed 6 bases and J shed 2 bases, with 11 bases lying between them. CDR3 loop: CASRTTGTYEQYF. The DNA for the CDR3 is TGTGCCAGCAGGACAACAGGGACCTACGAGCAGTACTTC.

This clonotype was observed a handful of times. V is TRBV6-1 and J is TRBJ2-7, with a tentative D call TRBD1 (6 bases). V was trimmed by 3 bases and J by 5 bases, leaving 14 bases between them. The CDR3 has 14 residues. CDR1 is MNHNS, CDR2 SASEGT, per germline. The CDR3 region is CASSDRSRGNEQYF. The CDR3 DNA is TGTGCCAGCAGTGACAGATCCAGGGGAAACGAGCAGTACTTC.

This clonotype was observed at least ten times. The chain uses TRBV20-1 and TRBJ2-7, with a tentative D call TRBD2 (5 bases). Germline V lookup: CDR1 DFQATT, CDR2 SNEGSKA (reference sequence). This CDR3 region has 13 residues. The CDR3 DNA reads TGCAGCCCCCAAGTCGGGAAATATTGGGAGCAGTACTTC. Its translation: CSPQVGKYWEQYF.

Notes on this clonotype: This may stem from a read error, because a much larger clone lies one nucleotide away. The chain has TRBV12-3 or TRBV12-4 and TRBJ2-5; 8 bases are a match to TRBD1. The CDR3 consists of 15 residues. Written as DNA, the CDR3 is TGTGCCAGCGGTTTCGGCCAGGGGGCGGGGGAGACCCAGTACTTC. Translated: CASGFGQGAGETQYF.

This clonotype has only a few counts. The chain recombines TRBV12-3 or TRBV12-4 with TRBJ1-1, with D unresolved. Trimming stripped 3 bases from V and 5 bases from J, with 7 bases between. CDR3 length: 12 residues. The DNA for the CDR3 is TGTGCCAGCAGTTTGTGGGAAACTGAAGCTTTCTTT. This translates into CASSLWETEAFF.